This T cell receptor beta chain was recovered during a study of T cell responses to AZD1222 COVID-19 vaccine. Here immunoSEQ multiplex PCR was the method, and the copy in TCRdb shows in-frame clones only, minus some. The data show about 100,000 clones, more than 75% seen once. The CDR3 totals 14 residues. V was clipped by 2 bases and J by 2 bases; unmatched bases: 4. Germline lookup yields CDR1 GTSNPN and CDR2 SVGIG (reference sequence). This clone is a singleton in its sample. The clonotype originates from an adult in good health. J is TRBJ2-3 and V is TRBV30; 7 nucleotides align to TRBD2. The input for sequencing was peripheral blood, taken on day 0 of MenACWY control vaccination. CDR3 in DNA: TGTGCCTGGAGTCGGCGGGAGCTCACAGATACGCAGTATTTT. Translation: CAWSRRELTDTQYF.